The rows below give T cell receptor beta chains drawn from one sample of a study of blood T cell repertoires in COVID-19. Assay: immunoSEQ multiplex PCR; the TCRdb copy retains only in-frame clones and omits some. Among about 280,000 clones listed, 83% were seen once. Material: peripheral blood. These receptors all come from a woman aged 45 to 65 who had recovered from COVID-19. Each CDR3 is given with its conserved first and last residue. The D gene is left open where the match is weak. Not all rows give a size; the values are once, few, many and, for expanded clones, a class.

j_call v_call clone_size d_call cdr3_aa cdr3_nt
TRBJ2-1 TRBV2 once . CASRKRVGPYNEQFF TGTGCCAGCAGAAAGCGGGTGGGGCCCTACAATGAGCAGTTCTTC
TRBJ1-1 TRBV9 . . CASSVGARAVEAFF TGTGCCAGCAGCGTAGGGGCCAGGGCTGTTGAAGCTTTCTTT
TRBJ1-5 TRBV7-2 few TRBD1 CASSFSGGGQPQHF TGTGCCAGCAGCTTTTCAGGGGGCGGGCAGCCCCAGCATTTT
TRBJ2-7 TRBV5-4 many . CASSRDTSYEQYF TGTGCCAGCAGCCGGGACACGTCCTACGAGCAGTACTTC
TRBJ2-7 TRBV11-3 . . CASSFVPYNSTLSEQYF TGTGCCAGCAGCTTTGTACCTTATAACAGTACCCTTTCCGAGCAGTACTTC
TRBJ1-2 TRBV9 . TRBD1 CASSVTGQSNYGYTF TGTGCCAGCAGCGTGACAGGGCAGTCTAACTATGGCTACACCTTC
TRBJ1-3 TRBV6-5 . . CASSYGSPGNTIYF TGTGCCAGCAGTTATGGCAGTCCCGGAAACACCATATATTTT
TRBJ2-5 TRBV7-2 . TRBD1 CASNPRTGQETQYF TGTGCCAGCAACCCCAGGACAGGGCAAGAGACCCAGTACTTC
TRBJ1-5 TRBV28 . . CASSFSGAGQPQHF TGTGCCAGCAGTTTCTCAGGGGCCGGTCAGCCCCAGCATTTT
TRBJ1-6 TRBV6-5 . TRBD1 CASRGQGLNDSPLHF TGTGCCAGCAGAGGACAGGGACTGAACGATTCACCCCTCCACTTT
TRBJ2-7 TRBV6-5 . TRBD2 CASLSSGTYEQYF TGTGCCAGCCTATCTAGCGGGACCTACGAGCAGTACTTC
TRBJ1-1 TRBV5-4 . TRBD1 CASSSPGGEAFF TGTGCCAGCAGCTCCCCAGGGGGTGAAGCTTTCTTT
TRBJ2-7 TRBV18 . TRBD2 CASSRSGGAYEQYF TGTGCCAGCTCACGAAGCGGGGGGGCCTACGAGCAGTACTTC
TRBJ2-2 TRBV7-2 . TRBD1 CASSMTGGDGELFF TGTGCCAGCAGTATGACAGGGGGCGACGGGGAGCTGTTTTTT
TRBJ1-4 TRBV5-1 . . CASSLEDPGQSPFF TGCGCCAGCAGCTTGGAGGATCCGGGACAATCGCCGTTTTTT
TRBJ2-7 TRBV3-1/TRBV3-2 . . CASSQVGSRGQYF TGTGCCAGCAGCCAAGTAGGGTCCCGGGGTCAGTACTTC
TRBJ2-7 TRBV19 once TRBD1 CASSIPGQGIYEQYF TGTGCCAGTAGTATACCTGGACAGGGTATCTACGAGCAGTACTTC
TRBJ1-2 TRBV9 . TRBD1 CASIGGQGNGYTF TGTGCCAGCATCGGAGGACAGGGCAATGGCTACACCTTC
TRBJ2-2 TRBV6-4 . . CASSDSSQGGGGELFF TGTGCCAGCAGTGACTCGAGTCAGGGTGGTGGCGGGGAGCTGTTTTTT
TRBJ1-1 TRBV18 . . CASSPRGGANTEAFF TGTGCCAGCTCACCACGTGGAGGGGCGAACACTGAAGCTTTCTTT
TRBJ2-7 TRBV7-3 . TRBD2 CASSESGLSYEQYF TGTGCCAGCAGCGAGTCGGGACTAAGTTACGAGCAGTACTTC
TRBJ2-7 TRBV6-5 . . CASSYGRGFGVYEQYF TGTGCCAGCAGTTATGGTCGGGGGTTTGGAGTTTACGAGCAGTACTTC
TRBJ2-7 TRBV3-1/TRBV3-2 . TRBD2 CASSASAGGASEQYF TGTGCCAGCAGCGCCTCCGCGGGAGGGGCAAGCGAGCAGTACTTC
TRBJ1-1 TRBV6-1 . . CASSEVGVMNTEAFF TGTGCCAGCAGTGAAGTGGGCGTAATGAACACTGAAGCTTTCTTT
TRBJ1-4 TRBV7-2 . TRBD1 CASSGTGTGDEKLFF TGTGCCAGCAGCGGAACCGGGACAGGGGATGAAAAACTGTTTTTT
TRBJ2-1 TRBV6-4 . TRBD2 CASSRLAGDNNEQFF TGTGCCAGCAGCAGACTAGCGGGGGATAACAATGAGCAGTTCTTC
TRBJ2-1 TRBV9 . TRBD2 CASSAKTSGSWNEQFF TGTGCCAGCAGCGCAAAGACTAGCGGGAGTTGGAATGAGCAGTTCTTC
TRBJ2-7 TRBV21-1 once . CASSKERSGASYEQYF TGTGCCAGCAGCAAAGAGCGAAGCGGGGCCTCCTACGAGCAGTACTTC
TRBJ1-2 TRBV9 . . CASSPTTGLNYGYTF TGTGCCAGCAGCCCCACGACAGGACTTAACTATGGCTACACCTTC
TRBJ2-7 TRBV5-1 . TRBD1 CASSSTGDEQYF TGCGCCAGCAGTTCAACAGGGGACGAGCAGTACTTC
TRBJ1-5 TRBV2 . . CARGVRPQHF TGTGCCAGAGGGGTTCGGCCCCAGCATTTT
TRBJ1-6 TRBV3-1/TRBV3-2 . . CASSQVAGSNSPLHF TGTGCCAGCAGCCAAGTTGCAGGGTCCAATTCACCCCTCCACTTT
TRBJ2-1 TRBV19 . . CASSIWTAPNVHNEQFF TGTGCCAGTAGTATCTGGACAGCCCCCAATGTTCACAATGAGCAGTTCTTC
TRBJ2-7 TRBV7-9 . TRBD2 CASSPGGGYEQYF TGTGCCAGCAGCCCGGGGGGAGGCTACGAGCAGTACTTC
TRBJ2-1 TRBV28 . TRBD2 CASSLWRTSAGNEQFF TGTGCCAGCAGTTTATGGAGGACTAGCGCCGGCAATGAGCAGTTCTTC
TRBJ2-5 TRBV5-1 . TRBD1 CASSLVGRAGGTETQYF TGCGCCAGCAGCTTGGTGGGTAGGGCAGGGGGCACGGAGACCCAGTACTTC
TRBJ1-2 TRBV9 few . CASSAGGGDGYTF TGTGCCAGCAGCGCGGGGGGCGGCGATGGCTACACCTTC
TRBJ1-4 TRBV18 . TRBD1 CATADRGLEKLFF TGTGCCACTGCCGACAGGGGGCTAGAAAAACTGTTTTTT
TRBJ2-7 TRBV28 . TRBD1 CASMTGGSYEQYF TGTGCCAGCATGACAGGGGGGAGCTACGAGCAGTACTTC
TRBJ2-3 TRBV19 . . CASSITAGSDTQYF TGTGCCAGTAGTATAACTGCCGGTAGTGATACGCAGTATTTT
TRBJ2-1 TRBV2 few TRBD1 CASSDGQGSEQFF TGTGCCAGCAGCGATGGACAGGGGAGTGAGCAGTTCTTC
TRBJ1-1 TRBV3-1/TRBV3-2 . . CASSQGGLTGTEAFF TGTGCCAGCAGCCAAGGCGGCCTGACAGGTACTGAAGCTTTCTTT
TRBJ2-3 TRBV27 . . CACREGTDTQYF TGTGCCTGTCGGGAAGGCACAGATACGCAGTATTTT
TRBJ1-1 TRBV6-1 . . CASSEFGGGNTEAFF TGTGCCAGCAGTGAATTCGGGGGAGGGAACACTGAAGCTTTCTTT
TRBJ2-1 TRBV18 . TRBD2 CASSPYVSGSVDNEQFF TGTGCCAGCTCACCCTACGTAAGCGGGAGCGTAGACAATGAGCAGTTCTTC
TRBJ2-1 TRBV11-2 . TRBD2 CASSLGTSGSYHNEQFF TGTGCCAGCAGCTTAGGGACTAGCGGGTCCTACCATAATGAGCAGTTCTTC
TRBJ1-2 TRBV28 . TRBD1 CASSAGQGADGYTF TGTGCCAGCAGTGCAGGACAGGGGGCGGATGGCTACACCTTC
TRBJ1-2 TRBV27 . . CASSSSPPSFEDGYTF TGTGCCAGCAGTTCGTCACCACCCTCTTTCGAGGATGGCTACACCTTC
TRBJ1-2 TRBV28 once TRBD1 CASSFQGASYNYGYTF TGTGCCAGCAGTTTTCAGGGGGCCTCCTATAACTATGGCTACACCTTC